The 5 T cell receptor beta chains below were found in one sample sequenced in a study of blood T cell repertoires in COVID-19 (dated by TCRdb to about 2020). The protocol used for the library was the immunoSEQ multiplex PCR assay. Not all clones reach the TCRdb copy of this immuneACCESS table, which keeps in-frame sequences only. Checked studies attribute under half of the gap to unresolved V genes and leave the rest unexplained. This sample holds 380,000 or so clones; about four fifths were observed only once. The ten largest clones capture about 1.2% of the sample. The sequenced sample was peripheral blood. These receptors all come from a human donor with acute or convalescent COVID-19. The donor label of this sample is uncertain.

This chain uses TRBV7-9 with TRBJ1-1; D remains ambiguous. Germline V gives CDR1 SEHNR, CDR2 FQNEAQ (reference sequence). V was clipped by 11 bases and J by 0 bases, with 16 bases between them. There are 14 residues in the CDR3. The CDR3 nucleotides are TGTGCCTCGACCGTCCGGGTGGTGAACACTGAAGCTTTCTTT. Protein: CASTVRVVNTEAFF.

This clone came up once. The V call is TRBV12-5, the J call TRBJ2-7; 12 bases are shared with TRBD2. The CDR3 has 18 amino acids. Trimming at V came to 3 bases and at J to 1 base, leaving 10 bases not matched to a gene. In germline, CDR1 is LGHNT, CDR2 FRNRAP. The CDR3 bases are TGTGCTAGTGGTTTCTTAGGGGGGGGACTAGCGGGTTCCTACGAGCAGTACTTC. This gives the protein CASGFLGGGLAGSYEQYF. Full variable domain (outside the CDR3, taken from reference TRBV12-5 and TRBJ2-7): DARVTQTPRHKVTEMGQEVTMRCQPILGHNTVFWYRQTMMQGLELLAYFRNRAPLDDSGMPKDRFSAEMPDATLATLKIQPSEPRDSAVYFCASGFLGGGLAGSYEQYFGPGTRLTVT.

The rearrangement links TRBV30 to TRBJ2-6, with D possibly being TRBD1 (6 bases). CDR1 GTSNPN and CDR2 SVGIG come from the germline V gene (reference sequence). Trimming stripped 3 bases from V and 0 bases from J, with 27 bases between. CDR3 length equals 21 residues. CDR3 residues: CAWRGNIGADRSHSGANVLTF. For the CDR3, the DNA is TGTGCCTGGAGGGGAAATATCGGAGCAGACAGGAGCCACTCTGGGGCCAACGTCCTGACTTTC.

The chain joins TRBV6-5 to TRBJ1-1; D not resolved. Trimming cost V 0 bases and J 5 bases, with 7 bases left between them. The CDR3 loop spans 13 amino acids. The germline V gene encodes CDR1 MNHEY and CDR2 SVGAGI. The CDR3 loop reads CASSYSGRTEAFF. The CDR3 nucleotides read TGTGCCAGCAGTTACTCAGGCAGGACTGAAGCTTTCTTT.

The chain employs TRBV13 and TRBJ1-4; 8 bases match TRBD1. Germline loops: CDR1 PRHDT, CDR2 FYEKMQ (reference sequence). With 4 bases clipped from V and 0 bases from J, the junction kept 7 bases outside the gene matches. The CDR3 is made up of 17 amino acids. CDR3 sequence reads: CASSYYRGRATNEKLFF. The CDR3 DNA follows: TGTGCCAGCAGCTACTACAGGGGGAGAGCAACTAATGAAAAACTGTTTTTT.